A single sample gave rise to the 14 T cell receptor beta chains below, sequenced in a study of immune cell composition in non-small cell lung cancer. Using immunoSEQ multiplex PCR, the repertoire was profiled, and TCRdb retains in-frame clones only, with some absent. In the table there are roughly 8,300 clones, around four fifths of which are singletons. Material: lung tumor tissue. Source of these receptors: a human donor with non-small cell lung cancer.

This sequence joins TRBV10-1 and TRBJ2-5; D might be TRBD1 (5 bases). The CDR3 is made up of 14 amino acids. The V and J ends lost 4 bases and 4 bases respectively, with 13 bases between them. CDR1 and CDR2 from the germline V gene are WNHNN and SYGVQD (reference sequence). The CDR3 is CASSASGRRETQYF. The CDR3 DNA reads as TGCGCCAGCAGTGCTTCAGGGCGTAGAGAGACCCAGTACTTC.

The V and J genes are TRBV7-6 and TRBJ2-2, with 8 bases lining up with TRBD1. J was trimmed by 7 bases and V by 5 bases; bases with no gene match: 6. CDR1 is SGHVS and CDR2 is FNYEAQ in the germline V gene. This CDR3 is 14 amino acids long. In DNA, the CDR3 is TGTGCCAGCAGCCCCCAGGGGGCGGGCGGGGAGCTGTTTTTT. Protein: CASSPQGAGGELFF.

V gene TRBV11-2 combines with J gene TRBJ1-1; D remains unclear. The V gene's germline CDR1 is SGHAT and CDR2 FQNNGV. This CDR3 spans 15 amino acids. Trimming stripped 2 bases from V and 0 bases from J, with 10 bases between. The CDR3 DNA reads as TGTGCCAGCAGCTTATTTGGAGAGATGAACACTGAAGCTTTCTTT. It translates to CASSLFGEMNTEAFF.

The chain has TRBV7-3 and TRBJ2-2, with D perhaps TRBD1 (5 bases). The V end was cut by 6 bases, the J end by 5 bases, with 10 bases between. Germline CDR1 reads SGHTA; CDR2 reads FQGTGA. The CDR3 loop spans 13 amino acids. The CDR3 region is CASRDIGTGELFF. CDR3 sequence (DNA): TGTGCCAGCAGGGACATTGGGACCGGGGAGCTGTTTTTT.

The CDR3 loop reads CASSARTYNEQFF. As DNA, the CDR3 is TGTGCCAGTAGCGCCCGAACCTACAATGAGCAGTTCTTC. The V and J genes are TRBV19 and TRBJ2-1; D gene uncertain. V lost 6 bases and J 2 bases, leaving 8 bases between the germline ends. CDR1 is LNHDA and CDR2 is SQIVND in the germline V gene (reference sequence). The CDR3 is 13 amino acids.

The chain has TRBV28 and TRBJ2-7; 9 bases align to TRBD2. CDR1 is MDHEN and CDR2 is SYDVKM in the germline V gene. This CDR3 has 17 amino acids. After removal of 3 bases from V and 6 bases from J, the junction contained 15 bases not matched to a gene. CDR3 residues: CASSFVAGELAGPEQYF. The CDR3 coding sequence is TGTGCCAGCAGTTTTGTAGCGGGGGAGCTAGCGGGACCCGAGCAGTACTTC.

The rearrangement uses TRBV6-1 and TRBJ1-2; D is undetermined. V lost 3 bases, J lost 4 bases, and 15 bases lay in between. CDR1 is MNHNS, CDR2 SASEGT, per germline. There are 15 residues in the CDR3. The CDR3 nucleotides are TGTGCCAGCAGTGATAGAGAGACGGGAGCCTATGGCTACACCTTC. Its translation: CASSDRETGAYGYTF.

The genes are TRBV9 and TRBJ2-7, with 10 bases lining up with TRBD1. The CDR3 runs 16 residues. Germline CDR1 is SGDLS and CDR2 is YYNGEE. J was trimmed by 5 bases and V by 3 bases; bases with no gene match: 11. The CDR3 sequence is CASSDLPGQGIHEQYF. The CDR3, as DNA: TGTGCCAGCAGCGACTTACCGGGACAGGGGATCCACGAGCAGTACTTC.

This clone was found a few times. The chain recombines TRBV28 with TRBJ1-2; the match to TRBD1 covers 8 bases. V trimming: 3 bases; J trimming: 6 bases; junction bases outside the gene matches: 3. Germline loops: CDR1 MDHEN, CDR2 SYDVKM. CDR3 length: 13 amino acids. The CDR3 DNA sequence: TGTGCCAGCAGTTTTTTGACAGGGGATGGCTACACCTTC. Its translation: CASSFLTGDGYTF.

Only one count was recorded for this clone. This chain uses TRBV5-1 with TRBJ1-1, with 7 positions matching TRBD1. V lost 2 bases, J lost 2 bases, and 6 bases stayed unmatched. The CDR3 runs 15 residues. CDR1 is SGHRS and CDR2 is YFSETQ in the germline V gene. CDR3 sequence (DNA): TGCGCCAGCAGCTTAGCAGGGACAGCAAACACTGAAGCTTTCTTT. Protein product: CASSLAGTANTEAFF. Full variable domain (missing parts from reference TRBV5-1 and TRBJ1-1): KAGVTQTPRYLIKTRGQQVTLSCSPISGHRSVSWYQQTPGQGLQFLFEYFSETQRNKGNFPGRFSGRQFSNSRSEMNVSTLELGDSALYLCASSLAGTANTEAFFGQGTRLTVV.

V gene TRBV29-1 combines with J gene TRBJ1-3, with D uncertain. CDR3 size: 11 residues. Germline assignment: CDR1 SQVTM and CDR2 ANQGSEA. V was clipped by 7 bases and J by 1 base, with 5 bases between them. DNA for the CDR3: TGCAGCGGGAGGTCTGGAAACACCATATATTTT. It encodes CSGRSGNTIYF.

The chain joins TRBV5-1 to TRBJ1-4, with 7 bases that match TRBD1. CDR1 is SGHRS and CDR2 is YFSETQ in the germline V gene. Trimming at V came to 5 bases and at J to 2 bases, leaving 9 bases not matched to a gene. The CDR3 runs to 16 residues. The CDR3 DNA is TGCGCCAGCAGTTTATTACCGGGACAGACTAATGAAAAACTGTTTTTT. Encoded protein: CASSLLPGQTNEKLFF.

This clone was counted between two and nine times. This chain links TRBV4-2 with TRBJ1-5, with D possibly TRBD1 on 5 matching bases. Trimming pared 0 bases from V and 5 bases from J, leaving 8 bases between. Per the germline V gene, CDR1 is LGHNA and CDR2 is YNFKEQ. This CDR3 is built from 14 residues. The CDR3 region has the DNA TGTGCCAGCAGCCAAGATGGGGCGGATCAGCCCCAGCATTTT. Protein: CASSQDGADQPQHF.

This rearrangement joins TRBV2 to TRBJ2-7; D might be TRBD2 (7 bases). V lost 6 bases, J lost 3 bases, and 15 bases lay in between. The germline V gene encodes CDR1 SNHLY and CDR2 FYNNEI. The CDR3 loop spans 14 amino acids. The CDR3 nucleotides are TGTGCCAGCAGGGACCGGGGGGCCTTCTACGAGCAGTACTTC. Amino acid sequence: CASRDRGAFYEQYF.